This T cell receptor beta chain was found in a study of CD8+ T cells in alopecia areata. cDNA reverse transcribed from extracted RNA served as the sequencing template. TCRdb keeps only in-frame clones here, not all; method: immunoSEQ multiplex PCR. The table has 180,000 or so clones, roughly 63% seen once. Comments on this clone: Its antigen remains unidentified.

The ends were cut back, 6 bases at V and 2 bases at J, with 11 bases in the middle. CDR1 and CDR2 (germline): SGHRS, YFSETQ. CDR3 length: 13 residues. General study findings and limits: Mice showed TCR sharing more clearly than patients did, possibly owing to HLA. Higher clonality was seen in lesional scalp than in normal scalp, especially in alopecia totalis/universalis.

Samples from alopecia areata patients were lesional scalp punch biopsies and peripheral blood. Source: CD4+ T cells sorted from blood, taken at week 0. This chain joins TRBV5-1 and TRBJ1-2; tentatively, D is TRBD1 (6 bases). This clonotype was obtained from a human donor with alopecia areata. CDR3: CASKEGENYGYTF. The CDR3 DNA reads as TGCGCCAGCAAGGAGGGGGAGAACTATGGCTACACCTTC.